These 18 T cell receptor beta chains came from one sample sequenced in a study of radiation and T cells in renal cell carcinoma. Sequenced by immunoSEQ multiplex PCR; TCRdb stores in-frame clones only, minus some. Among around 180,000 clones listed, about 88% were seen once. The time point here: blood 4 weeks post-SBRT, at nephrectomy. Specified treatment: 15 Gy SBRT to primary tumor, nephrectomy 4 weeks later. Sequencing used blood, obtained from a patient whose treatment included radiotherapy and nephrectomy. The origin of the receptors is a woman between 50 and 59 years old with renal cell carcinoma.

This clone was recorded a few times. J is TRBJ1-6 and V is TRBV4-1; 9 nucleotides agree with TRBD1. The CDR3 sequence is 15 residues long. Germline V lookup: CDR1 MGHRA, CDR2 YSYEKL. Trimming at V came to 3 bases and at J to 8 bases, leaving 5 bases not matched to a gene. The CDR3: CASSQPGQGHSPLHF. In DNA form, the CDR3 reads TGCGCCAGCAGCCAGCCGGGACAGGGACATTCACCCCTCCACTTT.

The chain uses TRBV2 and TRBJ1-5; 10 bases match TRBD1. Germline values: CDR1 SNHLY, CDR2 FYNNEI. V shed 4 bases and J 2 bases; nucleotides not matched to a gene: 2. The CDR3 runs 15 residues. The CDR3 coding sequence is TGTGCCAGCAGTGCCGGGACAGGGGGCAATCAGCCCCAGCATTTT. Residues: CASSAGTGGNQPQHF.

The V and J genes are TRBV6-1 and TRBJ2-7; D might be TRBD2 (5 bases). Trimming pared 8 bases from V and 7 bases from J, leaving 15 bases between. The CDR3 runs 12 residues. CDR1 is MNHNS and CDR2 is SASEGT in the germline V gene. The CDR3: CASSGPGREQYF. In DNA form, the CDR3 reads TGTGCCAGCTCCGGACCTGGGAGAGAGCAGTACTTC.

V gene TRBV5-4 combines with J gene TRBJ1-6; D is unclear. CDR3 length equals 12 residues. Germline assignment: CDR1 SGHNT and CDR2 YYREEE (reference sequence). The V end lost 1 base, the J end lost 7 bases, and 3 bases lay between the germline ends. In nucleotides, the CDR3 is TGTGCCAGCAGCTTGCAGAATTCACCCCTCCACTTT. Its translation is CASSLQNSPLHF.

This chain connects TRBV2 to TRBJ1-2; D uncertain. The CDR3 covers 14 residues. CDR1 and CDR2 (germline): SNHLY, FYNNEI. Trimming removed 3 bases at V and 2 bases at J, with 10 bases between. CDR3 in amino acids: CASSEQAANYGYTF. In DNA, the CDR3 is TGTGCCAGCAGTGAGCAGGCTGCCAACTATGGCTACACCTTC.

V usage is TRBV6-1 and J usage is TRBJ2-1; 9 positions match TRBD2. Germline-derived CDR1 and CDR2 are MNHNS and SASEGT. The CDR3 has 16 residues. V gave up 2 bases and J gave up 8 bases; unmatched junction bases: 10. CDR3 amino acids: CASSELASGISHEQFF. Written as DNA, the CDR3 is TGTGCCAGCAGTGAACTCGCTAGCGGGATCTCCCATGAGCAGTTCTTC.

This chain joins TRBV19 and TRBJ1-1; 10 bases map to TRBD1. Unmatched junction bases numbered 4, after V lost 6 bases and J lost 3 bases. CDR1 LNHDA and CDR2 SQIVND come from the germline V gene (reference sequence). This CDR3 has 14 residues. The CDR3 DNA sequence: TGTGCCAGTAGAACCGGGACAGGGGACACTGAAGCTTTCTTT. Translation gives CASRTGTGDTEAFF.

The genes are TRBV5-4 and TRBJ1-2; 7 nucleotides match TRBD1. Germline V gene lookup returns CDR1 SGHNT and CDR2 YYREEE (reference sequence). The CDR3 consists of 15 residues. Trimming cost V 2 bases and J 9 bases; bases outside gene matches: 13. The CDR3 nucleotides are TGTGCCAGCAGCTTTACGTTAACGTTCAGGGGGAGCTACACCTTC. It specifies CASSFTLTFRGSYTF.

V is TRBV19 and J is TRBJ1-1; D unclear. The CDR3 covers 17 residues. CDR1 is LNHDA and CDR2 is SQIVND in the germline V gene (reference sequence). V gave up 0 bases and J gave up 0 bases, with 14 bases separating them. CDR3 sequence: CASSIDTIGHMNTEAFF. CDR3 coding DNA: TGTGCCAGTAGTATAGATACTATAGGGCACATGAACACTGAAGCTTTCTTT.

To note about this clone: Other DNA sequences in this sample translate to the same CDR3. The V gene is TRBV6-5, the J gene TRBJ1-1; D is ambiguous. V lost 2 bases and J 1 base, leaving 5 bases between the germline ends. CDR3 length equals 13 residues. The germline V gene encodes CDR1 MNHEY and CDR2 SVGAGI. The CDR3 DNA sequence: TGTGCCAGCAGTTACAGAGGGAACACTGAAGCTTTCTTT. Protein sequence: CASSYRGNTEAFF.

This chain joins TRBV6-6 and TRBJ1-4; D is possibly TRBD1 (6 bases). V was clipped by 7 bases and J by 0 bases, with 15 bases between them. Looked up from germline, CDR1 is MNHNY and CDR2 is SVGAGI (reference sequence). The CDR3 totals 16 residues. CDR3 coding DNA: TGTGCCAGCACCCTGGACAGCACAGCAACTAATGAAAAACTGTTTTTT. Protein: CASTLDSTATNEKLFF.

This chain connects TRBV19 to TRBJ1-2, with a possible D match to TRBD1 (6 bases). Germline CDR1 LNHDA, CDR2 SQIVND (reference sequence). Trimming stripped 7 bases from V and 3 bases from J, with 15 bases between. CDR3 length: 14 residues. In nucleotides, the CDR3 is TGTGCCAGTATACCGCGGGGGCGCGACTATGGCTACACCTTC. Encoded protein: CASIPRGRDYGYTF.

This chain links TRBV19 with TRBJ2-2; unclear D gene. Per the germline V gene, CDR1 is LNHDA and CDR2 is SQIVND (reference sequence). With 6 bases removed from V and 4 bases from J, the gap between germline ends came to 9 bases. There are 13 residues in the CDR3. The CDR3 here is CASRASSTGELFF. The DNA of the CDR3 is TGTGCCAGTAGGGCCAGCTCCACCGGGGAGCTGTTTTTT.

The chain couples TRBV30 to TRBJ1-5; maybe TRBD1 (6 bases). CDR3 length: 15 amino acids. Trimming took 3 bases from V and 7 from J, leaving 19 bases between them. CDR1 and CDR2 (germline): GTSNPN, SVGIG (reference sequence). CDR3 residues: CAWSFRGGRFQPQHF. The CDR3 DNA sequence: TGTGCCTGGAGCTTCCGGGGGGGGCGTTTCCAGCCCCAGCATTTT.

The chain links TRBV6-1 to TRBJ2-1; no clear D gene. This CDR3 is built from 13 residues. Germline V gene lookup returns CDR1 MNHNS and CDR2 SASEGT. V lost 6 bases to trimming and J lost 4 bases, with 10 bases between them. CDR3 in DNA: TGTGCCAGCAGGGAGACGGATTACAATGAGCAGTTCTTC. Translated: CASRETDYNEQFF.

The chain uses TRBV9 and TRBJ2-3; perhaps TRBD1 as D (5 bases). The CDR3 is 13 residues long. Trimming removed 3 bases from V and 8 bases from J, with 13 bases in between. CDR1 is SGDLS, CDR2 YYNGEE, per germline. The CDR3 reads CASSGDSFTTQYF. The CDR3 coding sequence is TGTGCCAGCAGCGGAGACAGCTTCACTACGCAGTATTTT.

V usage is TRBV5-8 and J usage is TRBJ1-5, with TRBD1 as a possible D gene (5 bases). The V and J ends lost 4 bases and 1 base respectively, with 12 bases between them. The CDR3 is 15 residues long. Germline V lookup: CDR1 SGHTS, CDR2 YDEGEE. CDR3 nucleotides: TGTGCCAGCAGCGGGGGTTTTGGAAGCAATCAGCCCCAGCATTTT. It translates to CASSGGFGSNQPQHF.

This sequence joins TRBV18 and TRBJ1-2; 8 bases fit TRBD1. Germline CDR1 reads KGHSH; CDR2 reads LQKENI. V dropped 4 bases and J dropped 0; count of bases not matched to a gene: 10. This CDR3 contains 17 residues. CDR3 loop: CASSQGTGSLANYGYTF. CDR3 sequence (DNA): TGTGCCAGCTCACAAGGGACAGGATCCCTAGCTAACTATGGCTACACCTTC.